Listed here are 14 T cell receptor beta chains from one sample, sequenced in a study of blood T cell repertoires in COVID-19. Assay used: immunoSEQ multiplex PCR; TCRdb lists only in-frame clones, some missing. The sample holds over 200,000 clones, just under 90% seen once. Sequencing was carried out using PBMCs or T cells enriched from blood (not recorded which). The source of these receptors is a man in his thirties or forties who had recovered from COVID-19.

This clone came up a few times. The J gene is TRBJ1-5, the V gene TRBV27, with D uncertain. With 2 bases removed from V and 1 base from J, the gap between germline ends came to 9 bases. The CDR3 runs to 15 residues. Germline V lookup: CDR1 MNHEY, CDR2 SMNVEV (reference sequence). CDR3 amino acids: CASSLGHASNQPQHF. The CDR3, as DNA: TGTGCCAGCAGTTTAGGGCATGCCAGCAATCAGCCCCAGCATTTT.

This clone was seen once. J is TRBJ2-7 and V is TRBV29-1; 13 bases agree with TRBD2. V lost 7 bases, J lost 5 bases, and 5 bases stayed unmatched. Germline values: CDR1 SQVTM, CDR2 ANQGSEA. CDR3 size: 13 residues. The CDR3 DNA follows: TGCAGCGCCCGACTAGCGGGAGGCCACGAGCAGTACTTC. This translates into CSARLAGGHEQYF.

Only one count was recorded for this clone. The chain combines TRBV5-1 with TRBJ2-5; no definite D call. The CDR3 is 12 amino acids. Germline assignment: CDR1 SGHRS and CDR2 YFSETQ. The V end was cut by 4 bases, the J end by 4 bases, with 8 bases between. CDR3 in amino acids: CASSPGLETQYF. The CDR3 nucleotides are TGCGCCAGCAGCCCTGGCTTAGAGACCCAGTACTTC.

The chain uses TRBV13 and TRBJ2-1; D unclear. The CDR3 extends over 15 amino acids. The germline gives CDR1 PRHDT, CDR2 FYEKMQ (reference sequence). Trimming removed 7 bases at V and 0 bases at J, with 13 bases between. CDR3 loop: CASILVPSSYNEQFF. The CDR3 coding sequence is TGTGCCAGCATCCTTGTCCCGAGCTCCTACAATGAGCAGTTCTTC.

This CDR3 is CASSIGQGTYEQYF. CDR3 DNA: TGTGCCAGTAGTATAGGACAGGGAACCTACGAGCAGTACTTC. The genes are TRBV19 and TRBJ2-7; 7 bases agree with TRBD1. The CDR3 runs to 14 residues. The trim removed 1 base at V and 2 bases at J, leaving 2 bases unmatched. Germline-derived CDR1 and CDR2 are LNHDA and SQIVND (reference sequence).

The chain combines TRBV7-2 with TRBJ2-1; TRBD2 agrees at 10 bases. The CDR3 totals 15 residues. Germline values: CDR1 SGHTA, CDR2 FQGNSA. The ends lost 5 bases at V and 5 bases at J; junction bases unmatched: 6. The CDR3: CASSASGRANNEQFF. The DNA of the CDR3 is TGTGCCAGCAGCGCCAGCGGGAGGGCCAACAATGAGCAGTTCTTC.

The rearrangement uses TRBV10-1 and TRBJ2-1; maybe TRBD2 (6 bases). In germline, CDR1 is WNHNN, CDR2 SYGVQD (reference sequence). The germline V and J ends were trimmed by 5 bases and 9 bases, with 23 bases remaining between them. The CDR3 has 16 residues. Written as DNA, the CDR3 is TGCGCCAGCAGTAACCTAGCGAAAAGTCTCCGGGGTGAGCAGTTCTTC. Encoded protein: CASSNLAKSLRGEQFF.

The gene calls are TRBV15 and TRBJ1-1; D uncertain. CDR3 size: 15 residues. Trimming pared 2 bases from V and 1 base from J, leaving 11 bases between. CDR1 is LNHNV, CDR2 YYDKDF, per germline (reference sequence). The CDR3, as DNA: TGTGCCACCAGCAGACCCTGGGAGGGGAACACTGAAGCTTTCTTT. Amino acids: CATSRPWEGNTEAFF.

V usage is TRBV6-2 or TRBV6-3 and J usage is TRBJ1-2, with TRBD1 as a possible D gene (6 bases). Trimming took 2 bases from V and 4 from J, leaving 8 bases between them. This CDR3 contains 13 residues. Germline lookup yields CDR1 MNHEY and CDR2 SVGEGT. The DNA of the CDR3 is TGTGCCAGCAGTTACGGACAGCGCTATGGCTACACCTTC. Its translation is CASSYGQRYGYTF.

The CDR3 DNA reads TGTGCCAGCAGTTGGACATATAGCAATCAGCCCCAGCATTTT. This codes for CASSWTYSNQPQHF. V and J are TRBV28 and TRBJ1-5; D is perhaps TRBD1 (5 bases). Trimming cost V 4 bases and J 0 bases, with 7 bases left between them. Germline-derived CDR1 and CDR2 are MDHEN and SYDVKM. The CDR3 runs 14 residues.

This chain links TRBV28 with TRBJ2-5; the match to TRBD2 covers 11 bases. Germline loops: CDR1 MDHEN, CDR2 SYDVKM. There are 15 residues in the CDR3. With 3 bases clipped from V and 3 bases from J, the junction kept 3 bases outside the gene matches. CDR3 protein: CASSFTSGRKETQYF. CDR3 bases: TGTGCCAGCAGTTTTACTAGCGGGAGAAAAGAGACCCAGTACTTC. Drawing the rest from reference TRBV28 and TRBJ2-5, the complete variable domain is DVKVTQSSRYLVKRTGEKVFLECVQDMDHENMFWYRQDPGLGLRLIYFSYDVKMKEKGDIPEGYSVSREKKERFSLILESASTNQTSMYLCASSFTSGRKETQYFGPGTRLLVL.

V is TRBV9 and J is TRBJ2-1; D uncertain. Trimming removed 3 bases from V and 5 bases from J, with 18 bases in between. Germline CDR1 and CDR2: SGDLS and YYNGEE. This CDR3 spans 16 amino acids. The CDR3 nucleotides read TGTGCCAGCAGCGGTGGTGGCGGAGAGAAAGACAATGAGCAGTTCTTC. Protein product: CASSGGGGEKDNEQFF.

The genes are TRBV6-5 and TRBJ1-2; 8 bases map to TRBD1. The germline CDR1 and CDR2 sequences are MNHEY and SVGAGI. The CDR3 is 16 residues long. Unmatched junction bases numbered 10, after V lost 2 bases and J lost 5 bases. CDR3 in amino acids: CASSYGQGRAEYGYTF. CDR3 DNA sequence: TGTGCCAGCAGTTACGGACAGGGCAGAGCAGAGTATGGCTACACCTTC.

The genes are TRBV11-2 and TRBJ2-5, with D possibly matching TRBD2 (6 bases). The V and J ends lost 7 bases and 5 bases respectively, with 11 bases between them. The germline CDR1 and CDR2 sequences are SGHAT and FQNNGV. This CDR3 spans 12 amino acids. CDR3 in amino acids: CASNHRGETQYF. The CDR3 nucleotides are TGTGCCAGCAATCACCGGGGGGAGACCCAGTACTTC.